Listed below are T cell receptor beta chains from one sample, sequenced in a study of T cell responses to AZD1222 COVID-19 vaccine. The assay was immunoSEQ multiplex PCR, and TCRdb's table has in-frame clones only and misses some. Among approximately 150,000 clones listed, about 90% were seen once. Sequences were derived from peripheral blood, sampled on day 0 of MenACWY control vaccination. The source is an adult in good health. Both conserved end residues are part of each CDR3. D genes are given only for firm matches. Clone sizes are given selectively: once, few, many, or a class where the clone is expanded.

d_gene,abundance,j_gene,v_gene,CDR3aa,CDR3nt
NA,NA,TRBJ1-2,TRBV6-5,CASSPPGGFYGYTF,TGTGCCAGCAGCCCCCCGGGAGGGTTCTATGGCTACACCTTC
TRBD2,NA,TRBJ2-5,TRBV9,CASSSGLAGGRETQYF,TGTGCCAGCAGTTCGGGACTAGCGGGAGGTAGAGAGACCCAGTACTTC
TRBD1,NA,TRBJ1-5,TRBV19,CASSVHRDRGNQPQHF,TGTGCCAGTAGTGTACACAGGGACAGGGGGAATCAGCCCCAGCATTTT
NA,NA,TRBJ1-2,TRBV19,CASSIAAENYGYTF,TGTGCCAGTAGTATAGCGGCGGAGAACTATGGCTACACCTTC
TRBD1,NA,TRBJ2-7,TRBV5-8,CASSSGTARGYEQYF,TGTGCCAGCAGCTCGGGGACAGCTAGGGGATACGAGCAGTACTTC
NA,NA,TRBJ1-5,TRBV15,CATSRDIGGQPQHF,TGTGCCACCAGCAGAGATATAGGTGGCCAGCCCCAGCATTTT
NA,NA,TRBJ1-2,TRBV12-3/TRBV12-4,CASRRGGLSGYTF,TGTGCCAGCAGAAGGGGAGGGTTGAGTGGCTACACCTTC
TRBD1,NA,TRBJ1-3,TRBV30,CAWSVGTGTYSSSGNTIYF,TGTGCCTGGAGTGTAGGGACAGGGACCTACTCTTCCTCTGGAAACACCATATATTTT
NA,NA,TRBJ1-2,TRBV5-1,CASSRDPGLRSYGYTF,TGCGCCAGCAGCAGAGATCCGGGGCTCAGGAGCTATGGCTACACCTTC
NA,NA,TRBJ1-5,TRBV27,CASSFGGAGPQHF,TGTGCCAGCAGTTTCGGGGGGGCCGGGCCCCAGCATTTT
NA,few,TRBJ1-1,TRBV19,CASILWGLRTEAFF,TGTGCCAGTATCCTCTGGGGGCTCCGCACTGAAGCTTTCTTT
TRBD1,NA,TRBJ1-3,TRBV5-1,CASSLGDRDVNTIYF,TGCGCCAGCAGCTTGGGAGACAGGGATGTAAACACCATATATTTT
NA,NA,TRBJ1-1,TRBV10-3,CAISDPGPNTEAFF,TGTGCCATCAGTGACCCCGGACCGAACACTGAAGCTTTCTTT
NA,few,TRBJ1-1,TRBV9,CASSVGGKRRTTEAFF,TGTGCCAGCAGCGTAGGGGGAAAACGGCGGACCACTGAAGCTTTCTTT
NA,NA,TRBJ2-1,TRBV11-3,CASSNRRPSYNEQFF,TGTGCCAGCAGCAACAGGAGGCCTTCCTACAATGAGCAGTTCTTC
NA,NA,TRBJ1-2,TRBV11-1,CASSGQNYGYTF,TGTGCCAGCAGCGGGCAAAACTATGGCTACACCTTC
TRBD2,NA,TRBJ2-1,TRBV28,CASSLGGLGSYNEQFF,TGTGCCAGCAGTCTGGGAGGACTAGGTTCCTACAATGAGCAGTTCTTC
NA,NA,TRBJ2-5,TRBV5-1,CASSLGQASRGETQYF,TGCGCCAGCAGCTTGGGACAGGCCTCGAGGGGAGAGACCCAGTACTTC
NA,once,TRBJ2-6,TRBV24-1,CATSVTGANVLTF,TGTGCCACCAGTGTAACTGGGGCCAACGTCCTGACTTTC
TRBD1,NA,TRBJ2-6,TRBV5-5,CASSSPDRAGANVLTF,TGTGCCAGCAGCTCACCGGACAGGGCTGGGGCCAACGTCCTGACTTTC
NA,NA,TRBJ2-6,TRBV28,CASSFLLAPGANVLTF,TGTGCCAGCAGTTTCCTCTTAGCCCCCGGGGCCAACGTCCTGACTTTC
NA,once,TRBJ1-1,TRBV4-3,CASSQTLRGDFKGTEAFF,TGCGCCAGCAGCCAAACCCTCCGGGGAGACTTTAAAGGCACTGAAGCTTTCTTT
NA,NA,TRBJ1-1,TRBV19,CASNGGYTEAFF,TGTGCCAGTAACGGGGGGTACACTGAAGCTTTCTTT
TRBD2,NA,TRBJ2-5,TRBV7-2,CASSLARGLVEETQYF,TGTGCCAGCAGCTTAGCCCGTGGACTAGTCGAAGAGACCCAGTACTTC
NA,NA,TRBJ1-5,TRBV2,CASSDKGRIQPQHF,TGTGCCAGCAGTGATAAGGGGAGGATTCAGCCCCAGCATTTT
NA,NA,TRBJ1-1,TRBV5-6,CASSPSNQGHREAFF,TGTGCCAGCAGCCCCTCCAATCAGGGGCACAGGGAAGCTTTCTTT
NA,once,TRBJ1-4,TRBV12-3/TRBV12-4,CASSHSGEKLFF,TGTGCCAGCAGTCACAGCGGGGAAAAACTGTTTTTT
NA,once,TRBJ2-7,TRBV18,CASSPPVAGDYEQYF,TGTGCCAGCTCACCACCTGTAGCAGGGGACTACGAGCAGTACTTC
TRBD1,NA,TRBJ1-2,TRBV2,CASSGDRVYGYTF,TGTGCCAGCAGTGGGGACAGGGTTTATGGCTACACCTTC
TRBD1,NA,TRBJ2-3,TRBV11-3,CASSLQGAVTDTQYF,TGTGCCAGCAGCCTACAGGGGGCAGTCACAGATACGCAGTATTTT
NA,NA,TRBJ1-5,TRBV19,CASSPQGRGQPQHF,TGTGCCAGTAGCCCACAGGGACGAGGCCAGCCCCAGCATTTT
TRBD2,NA,TRBJ2-3,TRBV24-1,CATSGRLAGEGDTQYF,TGTGCCACCAGCGGAAGACTAGCGGGAGAGGGAGATACGCAGTATTTT
NA,NA,TRBJ1-2,TRBV6-5,CASPHGGEDYGYTF,TGTGCCAGCCCCCACGGGGGCGAGGATTATGGCTACACCTTC
TRBD1,NA,TRBJ1-5,TRBV7-8,CASSQGQGLNQPQHF,TGTGCCAGCAGTCAAGGACAGGGCCTCAATCAGCCCCAGCATTTT
NA,NA,TRBJ1-4,TRBV7-9,CASSPLEKLFF,TGTGCCAGCAGCCCCCTTGAAAAACTGTTTTTT
NA,NA,TRBJ1-4,TRBV2,CASSPGDANEKLFF,TGTGCCAGCAGTCCAGGGGATGCTAATGAAAAACTGTTTTTT
NA,NA,TRBJ1-2,TRBV6-5,CASFKRAGAARGYTF,TGTGCCAGCTTCAAAAGGGCTGGAGCCGCCCGAGGCTACACCTTC
NA,once,TRBJ2-7,TRBV4-2,CASSQVGSYEQYF,TGTGCCAGCAGCCAAGTGGGTAGCTACGAGCAGTACTTC
NA,NA,TRBJ1-1,TRBV27,CASSSVGGQNTEAFF,TGTGCCAGCAGTTCCGTGGGGGGGCAGAACACTGAAGCTTTCTTT
TRBD2,NA,TRBJ2-7,TRBV6-2/TRBV6-3,CASSYETGLGLGTYEQYF,TGTGCCAGCAGTTACGAAACAGGGCTGGGACTAGGAACCTACGAGCAGTACTTC
NA,NA,TRBJ2-2,TRBV13,CASSRGPILNTGELFF,TGTGCCAGCAGCCGCGGGCCGATCCTGAACACCGGGGAGCTGTTTTTT
NA,NA,TRBJ1-5,TRBV5-1,CASSPKGGSGNQPQHF,TGCGCCAGCAGTCCGAAGGGGGGTAGCGGCAATCAGCCCCAGCATTTT
NA,NA,TRBJ1-3,TRBV28,CASISRGYSGNTIYF,TGTGCCAGCATCTCGCGGGGGTACTCTGGAAACACCATATATTTT
TRBD1,NA,TRBJ1-1,TRBV20-1,CSASPWTGGYTEAFF,TGCAGTGCTAGTCCTTGGACAGGGGGCTACACTGAAGCTTTCTTT
TRBD1,NA,TRBJ1-1,TRBV7-8,CASSRGQQNTEAFF,TGTGCCAGCAGCCGGGGACAGCAGAACACTGAAGCTTTCTTT
NA,NA,TRBJ1-4,TRBV6-2/TRBV6-3,CASSYFGPNEKLFF,TGTGCCAGCAGTTACTTCGGACCGAATGAAAAACTGTTTTTT
NA,NA,TRBJ1-1,TRBV6-2/TRBV6-3,CASSYSRMNTEAFF,TGTGCCAGCAGTTACTCTAGAATGAACACTGAAGCTTTCTTT
NA,NA,TRBJ1-6,TRBV19,CASADIPSSYNSPLHF,TGTGCCAGTGCCGACATCCCCAGCTCCTATAATTCACCCCTCCACTTT
NA,NA,TRBJ1-5,TRBV19,CASSISGTRSQPQHF,TGTGCCAGTAGTATATCGGGTACGAGGAGTCAGCCCCAGCATTTT
NA,NA,TRBJ1-5,TRBV6-5,CASQGSNQPQHF,TGTGCCAGTCAGGGGAGCAATCAGCCCCAGCATTTT
NA,NA,TRBJ2-5,TRBV11-2,CASSLGHLGQETQYF,TGTGCCAGCAGCTTAGGACACCTGGGGCAAGAGACCCAGTACTTC
NA,NA,TRBJ1-6,TRBV21-1,CASIPRGQASYNSPLHF,TGTGCCAGCATCCCTAGAGGACAGGCCAGTTATAATTCACCCCTCCACTTT
TRBD2,once,TRBJ2-5,TRBV19,CASRGGLAGGIGETQYF,TGTGCCAGTAGAGGGGGACTAGCGGGAGGGATCGGTGAGACCCAGTACTTC
TRBD1,NA,TRBJ2-7,TRBV15,CATSGSGTAYEQYF,TGTGCCACCAGCGGCTCCGGGACAGCCTACGAGCAGTACTTC
NA,NA,TRBJ1-1,TRBV4-1,CASSQDGHSNTEAFF,TGCGCCAGCAGCCAAGATGGACATTCGAACACTGAAGCTTTCTTT
NA,once,TRBJ1-3,TRBV15,CATSRGTVSASGNTIYF,TGTGCCACCAGCAGAGGTACCGTGTCAGCAAGTGGAAACACCATATATTTT
NA,NA,TRBJ2-2,TRBV5-1,CASSLDTVAGELFF,TGCGCCAGCAGCTTGGACACGGTCGCCGGGGAGCTGTTTTTT
NA,NA,TRBJ1-2,TRBV27,CASSLYPGIYGYTF,TGTGCCAGCAGTTTATATCCCGGGATATATGGCTACACCTTC
TRBD2,once,TRBJ2-3,TRBV6-5,CASSSGRRDTQYF,TGTGCCAGCAGTAGCGGGAGAAGAGATACGCAGTATTTT
NA,NA,TRBJ2-1,TRBV28,CASSLVGASSYNEQFF,TGTGCCAGCAGTTTGGTGGGGGCCAGCTCCTACAATGAGCAGTTCTTC